These 25 T cell receptor beta chains came from one sample sequenced in a study of shared clonotypes between healthy human individuals. It was CD45RO-negative cells, positively selected for CCR7, that made up naive CD8 cells, with terminally differentiated effector memory CD45RA+ cells excluded. The method was immunoSEQ multiplex PCR; TCRdb's version includes in-frame clones alone and lacks a portion of them. The table shows about 2 million clones, with roughly 94% occurring only once. The material sequenced was naive CD8+ T cells sorted from blood. The source is a man aged 18 to 30 in good health.

The genes are TRBV19 and TRBJ2-5; TRBD1 might be the D (5 bases). The V end lost 5 bases, the J end lost 5 bases, and 18 bases lay between the germline ends. Germline CDR1 LNHDA, CDR2 SQIVND (reference sequence). This CDR3 is built from 15 residues. CDR3 in DNA: TGTGCCAGTAGTGAATGGACACCCCCCGGGGAGACCCAGTACTTC. This translates into CASSEWTPPGETQYF.

This clone was found once. This chain connects TRBV10-3 to TRBJ2-7; a weak D match, TRBD2 (7 bases). From germline, CDR1 is ENHRY and CDR2 SYGVKD. This CDR3 is 14 amino acids long. Trimming removed 2 bases at V and 3 bases at J, with 11 bases between. The CDR3 loop is CAISEAGEGYEQYF. Written as DNA, the CDR3 is TGTGCCATCAGTGAGGCAGGGGAGGGCTACGAGCAGTACTTC.

The rearrangement links TRBV27 to TRBJ2-3, with D possibly matching TRBD2 (6 bases). Germline values: CDR1 MNHEY, CDR2 SMNVEV (reference sequence). The germline V and J ends were trimmed by 3 bases and 2 bases, with 9 bases remaining between them. The CDR3 covers 14 residues. In DNA form, the CDR3 reads TGTGCCAGCAGTTTTGGGGAGGTCACAGATACGCAGTATTTT. Translating gives CASSFGEVTDTQYF.

The chain carries TRBV19 and TRBJ1-2, with D maybe TRBD1 (6 bases). The CDR3 spans 14 residues. V lost 8 bases and J lost 2, with 15 bases in between. Germline CDR1 LNHDA, CDR2 SQIVND (reference sequence). The CDR3 loop is CASRPDSDNYGYTF. CDR3 DNA sequence: TGTGCCAGTCGTCCGGACAGCGACAACTATGGCTACACCTTC.

This sequence joins TRBV9 and TRBJ1-2; D call uncertain. Germline CDR1 is SGDLS and CDR2 is YYNGEE. The V end was cut by 1 base, the J end by 4 bases, with 14 bases between. The CDR3 sequence is 15 residues long. CDR3 coding DNA: TGTGCCAGCAGCGTATCCCCAGACACCTCCTATGGCTACACCTTC. Translation gives CASSVSPDTSYGYTF.

V usage is TRBV6-1 and J usage is TRBJ1-2; D might be TRBD1 (5 bases). Trimming removed 7 bases from V and 4 bases from J, with 13 bases in between. Germline V gene sequence: CDR1 MNHNS, CDR2 SASEGT. The CDR3 is 13 residues long. The DNA for the CDR3 is TGTGCCAGCAACGAGGGGCTCGGCTATGGCTACACCTTC. Translating gives CASNEGLGYGYTF.

The chain joins TRBV5-1 to TRBJ2-5, with TRBD2 identical over 13 bases. Per germline, CDR1 SGHRS and CDR2 YFSETQ. With V trimmed by 3 bases and J by 2 bases, 7 bases remained unmatched. CDR3 length: 17 residues. CDR3 nucleotides: TGCGCCAGCAGCTCACTAGCGGGGGGGCCCCAGCAAGAGACCCAGTACTTC. This gives the protein CASSSLAGGPQQETQYF. Using reference TRBV5-1 and TRBJ2-5 for the parts outside the CDR3, the full variable domain is KAGVTQTPRYLIKTRGQQVTLSCSPISGHRSVSWYQQTPGQGLQFLFEYFSETQRNKGNFPGRFSGRQFSNSRSEMNVSTLELGDSALYLCASSSLAGGPQQETQYFGPGTRLLVL.

The V gene is TRBV4-1, the J gene TRBJ2-3, with 8 bases aligning to TRBD2. Germline lookup yields CDR1 MGHRA and CDR2 YSYEKL. The V and J ends lost 0 bases and 5 bases, in that order; junction bases with no gene match: 4. There are 15 residues in the CDR3. CDR3 sequence: CASSQDGLAGDTQYF. The CDR3 region has the DNA TGCGCCAGCAGCCAAGATGGGCTAGCGGGAGATACGCAGTATTTT.

The chain links TRBV28 to TRBJ2-7; 10 bases fit TRBD2. Germline CDR1 reads MDHEN; CDR2 reads SYDVKM. Germline trimming cut 3 bases from V and 0 bases from J; bases unmatched to any gene: 11. This CDR3 is 18 amino acids long. The CDR3 spells CASSFTRSSGSLSYEQYF. CDR3 DNA: TGTGCCAGCAGTTTCACAAGGTCTAGCGGGAGCCTCTCCTACGAGCAGTACTTC.

A remark on this clone: The same CDR3 can be traced to other DNA sequences in this sample. In nucleotides, the CDR3 is TGCGCCAGCAGCCAAGACAGGGCCGCCTACGAGCAGTACTTC. It specifies CASSQDRAAYEQYF. The chain has TRBV4-3 and TRBJ2-7; TRBD1 is a possible D gene (5 bases). The germline gives CDR1 LGHNA, CDR2 YSLEER. The length of the CDR3 is 14 residues. Trimming removed 0 bases at V and 2 bases at J, with 8 bases between.

Here the CDR3 reads CATMGEGDNEQFF. In DNA form, the CDR3 reads TGTGCCACAATGGGAGAGGGGGACAATGAGCAGTTCTTC. The V and J genes are TRBV6-5 and TRBJ2-1; a weak D match, TRBD1 (6 bases). The V gene's germline CDR1 is MNHEY and CDR2 SVGAGI. Trimming took off 10 bases at V and 5 bases at J, with 15 bases between the two ends. The CDR3 totals 13 residues.

V is TRBV6-5 and J is TRBJ1-6; no definite D call. Germline assignment: CDR1 MNHEY and CDR2 SVGAGI. CDR3 length: 16 amino acids. V shed 1 base and J shed 8 bases, with 15 bases lying between them. The CDR3, as DNA: TGTGCCAGCAGTTACTTGGCAGGCGGATGGGATTCACCCCTCCACTTT. Translated: CASSYLAGGWDSPLHF.

The J gene is TRBJ2-1, the V gene TRBV30; the D is unclear. The V and J ends lost 4 bases and 5 bases respectively, with 6 bases between them. This CDR3 has 11 amino acids. Germline-derived CDR1 and CDR2 are GTSNPN and SVGIG (reference sequence). CDR3 nucleotide sequence: TGTGCCTGGAACCTGGACAATGAGCAGTTCTTC. Amino acid sequence: CAWNLDNEQFF.

V usage is TRBV9 and J usage is TRBJ2-7; D perhaps matches TRBD1 (6 bases). The CDR3 covers 14 residues. CDR1 is SGDLS, CDR2 YYNGEE, per germline. With 4 bases removed from V and 3 bases from J, the gap between germline ends came to 14 bases. This CDR3 is CASSPADRYYEQYF. CDR3 bases: TGTGCCAGCAGCCCGGCGGACAGATACTACGAGCAGTACTTC.

V usage is TRBV4-1 and J usage is TRBJ2-7, with 8 bases that match TRBD1. V gave up 4 bases and J gave up 3 bases; unmatched junction bases: 5. Germline CDR1 is MGHRA and CDR2 is YSYEKL. The length of the CDR3 is 14 residues. CDR3 sequence reads: CASSPWDRSYEQYF. For the CDR3, the DNA is TGCGCCAGCAGCCCCTGGGACAGGAGCTACGAGCAGTACTTC.

The rearrangement uses TRBV27 and TRBJ1-4; D unresolved. V dropped 3 bases and J dropped 7 bases, with 12 bases sitting between them. There are 14 residues in the CDR3. Germline values: CDR1 MNHEY, CDR2 SMNVEV (reference sequence). CDR3: CASSFTIPSEKLFF. CDR3 coding DNA: TGTGCCAGCAGTTTTACGATACCCTCTGAAAAACTGTTTTTT.

The chain uses TRBV19 and TRBJ2-1; TRBD1 agrees at 10 bases. The length of the CDR3 is 15 residues. V shed 5 bases, J shed 4 bases, and the junction held 5 bases outside the gene matches. Germline V gene lookup returns CDR1 LNHDA and CDR2 SQIVND (reference sequence). The CDR3 region has the DNA TGTGCCAGTAGTTATGGACAGGGGGAATACAATGAGCAGTTCTTC. It encodes CASSYGQGEYNEQFF.

The chain uses TRBV28 and TRBJ1-2; possible D gene TRBD1, 6 bases. CDR1 is MDHEN and CDR2 is SYDVKM in the germline V gene. This CDR3 region has 13 residues. Trimming cost V 6 bases and J 8 bases, with 16 bases left between them. The DNA for the CDR3 is TGTGCCAGCAGGCCCCGGGGGGCTGGAGGCTACACCTTC. As protein: CASRPRGAGGYTF.

CDR3 sequence: CASSQVWNTGLSYEQYF. The CDR3 DNA follows: TGCGCCAGCAGCCAAGTGTGGAATACAGGGCTAAGCTACGAGCAGTACTTC. V and J are TRBV4-3 and TRBJ2-7; perhaps TRBD1 as D (6 bases). The CDR3 covers 17 residues. Trimming left V 1 base short and J 3 bases short, with 19 bases between. The germline gives CDR1 LGHNA, CDR2 YSLEER.

The chain couples TRBV10-3 to TRBJ2-7; the match to TRBD1 covers 7 bases. The trim removed 11 bases at V and 0 bases at J, leaving 7 bases unmatched. This CDR3 is 13 amino acids long. From germline, CDR1 is ENHRY and CDR2 SYGVKD. The CDR3 reads CALWDSSSYEQYF. CDR3 coding DNA: TGTGCCTTGTGGGACAGCAGCTCCTACGAGCAGTACTTC.

V usage is TRBV30 and J usage is TRBJ2-7, with TRBD2 matching over 7 bases. The V segment lost 8 bases and the J segment 1 base; nucleotides outside the gene matches: 8. There are 13 residues in the CDR3. CDR1 and CDR2 (germline): GTSNPN, SVGIG (reference sequence). The CDR3 DNA is TGTGCCCGTAGGTCTAGCGGATCCTACGAGCAGTACTTC. Translated: CARRSSGSYEQYF.

The chain has TRBV4-3 and TRBJ2-7, with D possibly being TRBD2 (5 bases). The CDR3 consists of 15 residues. V was pared by 0 bases and J by 3 bases, with 12 bases between. In germline, CDR1 is LGHNA, CDR2 YSLEER. The CDR3: CASSQEWGEGYEQYF. The DNA of the CDR3 is TGCGCCAGCAGCCAAGAGTGGGGAGAGGGCTACGAGCAGTACTTC.

V usage is TRBV14 and J usage is TRBJ2-7; weak D call: TRBD1 (5 bases). V was pared by 0 bases and J by 2 bases, with 11 bases between. This CDR3 has 15 residues. Germline V gene lookup returns CDR1 SGHDN and CDR2 FVKESK. The CDR3 protein is CASSQDPGSPYEQYF. In DNA, the CDR3 is TGTGCCAGCAGCCAAGATCCAGGGTCCCCCTACGAGCAGTACTTC.

This chain links TRBV9 with TRBJ2-7; the match to TRBD2 covers 7 bases. The trim removed 4 bases at V and 2 bases at J, leaving 9 bases unmatched. Germline V CDR1 and CDR2: SGDLS, YYNGEE. The CDR3 is 15 amino acids. CDR3 DNA sequence: TGTGCCAGCAGCCGGGGCAGCGGGGTGGCCTACGAGCAGTACTTC. Protein sequence: CASSRGSGVAYEQYF.

The rearrangement joins TRBV13 to TRBJ2-3; 11 positions agree with TRBD2. The V and J ends lost 3 bases and 3 bases, in that order; junction bases with no gene match: 2. The CDR3 runs 15 residues. Looked up from germline, CDR1 is PRHDT and CDR2 is FYEKMQ (reference sequence). DNA of the CDR3: TGTGCCAGCAGCTTTAGCGGGGGGGGGACAGATACGCAGTATTTT. This codes for CASSFSGGGTDTQYF.